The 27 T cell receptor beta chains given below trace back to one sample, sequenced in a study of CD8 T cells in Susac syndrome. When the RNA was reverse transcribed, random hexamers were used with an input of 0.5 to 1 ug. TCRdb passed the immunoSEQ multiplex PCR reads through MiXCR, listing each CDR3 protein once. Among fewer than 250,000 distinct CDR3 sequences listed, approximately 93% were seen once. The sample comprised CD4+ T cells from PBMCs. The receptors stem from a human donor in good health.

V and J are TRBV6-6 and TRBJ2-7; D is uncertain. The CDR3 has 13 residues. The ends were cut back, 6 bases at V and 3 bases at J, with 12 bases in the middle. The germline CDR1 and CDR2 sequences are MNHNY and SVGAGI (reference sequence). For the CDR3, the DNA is TGTGCCAGCAGGCGCAAGGGCCACTACGAGCAGTACTTC. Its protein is CASRRKGHYEQYF.

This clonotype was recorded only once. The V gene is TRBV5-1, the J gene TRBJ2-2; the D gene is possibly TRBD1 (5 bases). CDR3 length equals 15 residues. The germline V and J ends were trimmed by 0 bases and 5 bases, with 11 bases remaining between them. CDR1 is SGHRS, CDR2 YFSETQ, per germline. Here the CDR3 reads CASSLVGQTTGELFF. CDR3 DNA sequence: TGCGCCAGCAGCTTGGTGGGGCAGACTACCGGGGAGCTGTTTTTT.

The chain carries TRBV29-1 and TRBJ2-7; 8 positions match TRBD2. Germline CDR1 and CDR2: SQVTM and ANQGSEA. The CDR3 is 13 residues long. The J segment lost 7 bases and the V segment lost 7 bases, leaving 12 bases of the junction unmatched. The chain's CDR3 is CSALGREGREQYF. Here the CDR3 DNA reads TGCAGCGCCCTCGGCCGGGAGGGACGGGAGCAGTACTTC.

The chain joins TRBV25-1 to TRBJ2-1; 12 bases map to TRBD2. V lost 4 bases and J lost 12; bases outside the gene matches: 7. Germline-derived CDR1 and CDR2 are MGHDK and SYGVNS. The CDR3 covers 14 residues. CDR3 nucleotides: TGTGCCAGCAGTGGGACTAGCGGGGCTACGGGGCAGTTCTTC. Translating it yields CASSGTSGATGQFF.

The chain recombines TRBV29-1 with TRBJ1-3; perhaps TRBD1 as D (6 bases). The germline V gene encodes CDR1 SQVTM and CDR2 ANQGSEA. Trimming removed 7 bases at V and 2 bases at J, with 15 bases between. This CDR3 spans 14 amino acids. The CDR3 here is CSAIQGPAGNTIYF. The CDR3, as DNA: TGCAGCGCAATACAGGGTCCAGCTGGAAACACCATATATTTT.

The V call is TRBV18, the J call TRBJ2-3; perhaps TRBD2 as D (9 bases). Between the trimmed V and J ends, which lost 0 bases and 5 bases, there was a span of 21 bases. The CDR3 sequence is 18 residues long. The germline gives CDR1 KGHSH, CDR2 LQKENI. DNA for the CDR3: TGTGCCAGCTCACCACCGGGACTAGCTACAGGGGGAGTAGATACGCAGTATTTT. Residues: CASSPPGLATGGVDTQYF.

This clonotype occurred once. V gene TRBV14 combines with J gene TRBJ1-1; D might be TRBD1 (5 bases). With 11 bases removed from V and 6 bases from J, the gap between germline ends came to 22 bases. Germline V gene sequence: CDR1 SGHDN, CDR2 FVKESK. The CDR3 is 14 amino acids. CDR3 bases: TGTGCCTCCACGGGGCAGGGTGCCCACGCTGAAGCTTTCTTT. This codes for CASTGQGAHAEAFF. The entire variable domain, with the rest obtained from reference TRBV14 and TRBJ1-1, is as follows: EAGVTQFPSHSVIEKGQTVTLRCDPISGHDNLYWYRRVMGKEIKFLLHFVKESKQDESGMPNNRFLAERTGGTYSTLKVQPAELEDSGVYFCASTGQGAHAEAFFGQGTRLTVV.

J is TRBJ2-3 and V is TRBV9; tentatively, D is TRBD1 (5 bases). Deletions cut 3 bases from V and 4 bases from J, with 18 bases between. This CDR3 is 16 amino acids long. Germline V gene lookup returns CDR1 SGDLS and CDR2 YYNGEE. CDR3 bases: TGTGCCAGCAGCGCTCCCGGTGGCAGGGCAGCAGATACGCAGTATTTT. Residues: CASSAPGGRAADTQYF.

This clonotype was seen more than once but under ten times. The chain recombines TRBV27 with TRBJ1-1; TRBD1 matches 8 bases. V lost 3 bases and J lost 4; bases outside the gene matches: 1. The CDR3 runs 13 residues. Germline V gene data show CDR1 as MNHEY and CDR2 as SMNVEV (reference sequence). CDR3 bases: TGTGCCAGCAGTTTGCAGGGGGCCACTGAAGCTTTCTTT. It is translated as CASSLQGATEAFF.

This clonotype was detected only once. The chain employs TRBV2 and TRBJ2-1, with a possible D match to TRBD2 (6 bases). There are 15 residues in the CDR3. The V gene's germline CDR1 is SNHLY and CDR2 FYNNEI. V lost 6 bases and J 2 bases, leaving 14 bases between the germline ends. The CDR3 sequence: CASRAGTGAYNEQFF. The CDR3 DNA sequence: TGTGCCAGCAGGGCCGGGACTGGAGCCTACAATGAGCAGTTCTTC. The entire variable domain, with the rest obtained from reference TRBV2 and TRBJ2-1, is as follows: EPEVTQTPSHQVTQMGQEVILRCVPISNHLYFYWYRQILGQKVEFLVSFYNNEISEKSEIFDDQFSVERPDGSNFTLKIRSTKLEDSAMYFCASRAGTGAYNEQFFGPGTRLTVL.

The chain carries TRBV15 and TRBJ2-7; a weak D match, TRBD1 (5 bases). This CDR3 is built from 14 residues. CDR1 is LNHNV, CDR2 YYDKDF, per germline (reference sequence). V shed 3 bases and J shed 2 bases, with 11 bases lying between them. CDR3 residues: CATSSRLGPYEQYF. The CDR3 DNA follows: TGTGCCACCAGCAGCCGCCTGGGGCCCTACGAGCAGTACTTC.

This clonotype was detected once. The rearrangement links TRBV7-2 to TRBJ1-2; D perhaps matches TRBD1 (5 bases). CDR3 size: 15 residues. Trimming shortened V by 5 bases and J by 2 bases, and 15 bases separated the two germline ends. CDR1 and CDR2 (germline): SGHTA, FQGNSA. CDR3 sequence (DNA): TGTGCCAGCAGCCGAAAGACGGGGCCCAACTATGGCTACACCTTC. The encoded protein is CASSRKTGPNYGYTF.

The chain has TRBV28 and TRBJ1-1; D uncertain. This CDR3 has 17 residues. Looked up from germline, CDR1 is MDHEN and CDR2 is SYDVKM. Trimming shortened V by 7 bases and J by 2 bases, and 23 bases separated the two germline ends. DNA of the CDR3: TGTGCCAGCACCCCGAGTAAGGCGGGCCCCACCAACACTGAAGCTTTCTTT. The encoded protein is CASTPSKAGPTNTEAFF.

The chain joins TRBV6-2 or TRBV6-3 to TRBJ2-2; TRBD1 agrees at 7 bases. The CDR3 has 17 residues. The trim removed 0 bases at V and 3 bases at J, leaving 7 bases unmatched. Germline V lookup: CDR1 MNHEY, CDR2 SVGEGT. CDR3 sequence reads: CASSYSTTGVYTGELFF. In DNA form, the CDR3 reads TGTGCCAGCAGTTACTCGACTACAGGGGTTTACACCGGGGAGCTGTTTTTT.

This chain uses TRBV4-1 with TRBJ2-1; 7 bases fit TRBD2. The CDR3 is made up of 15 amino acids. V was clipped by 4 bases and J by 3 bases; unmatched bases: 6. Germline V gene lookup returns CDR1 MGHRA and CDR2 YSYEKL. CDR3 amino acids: CASSRGEGGYNEQFF. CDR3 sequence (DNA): TGCGCCAGCAGCCGTGGGGAGGGTGGCTACAATGAGCAGTTCTTC.

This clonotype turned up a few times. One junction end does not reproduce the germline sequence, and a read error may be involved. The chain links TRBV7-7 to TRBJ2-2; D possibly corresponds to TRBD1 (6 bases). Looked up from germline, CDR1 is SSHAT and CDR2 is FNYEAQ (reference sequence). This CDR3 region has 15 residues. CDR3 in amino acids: CASSLEGQNTGELFF. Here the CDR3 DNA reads TGTGCTAGCAGCTTAGAGGGACAGAACACCGGGGAGCTGTTTTTT.

CDR3 DNA: TGCGCCAGCAGCCAAGATCCTAGCGGGGGGGAGAACACCGGGGAGCTGTTTTTT. Protein product: CASSQDPSGGENTGELFF. This chain links TRBV4-3 with TRBJ2-2; TRBD2 aligns across 12 bases. The CDR3 is made up of 18 amino acids. Germline V lookup: CDR1 LGHNA, CDR2 YSLEER. Losses at the gene ends were 0 bases for V and 1 base for J; bases not matched to a gene: 3.

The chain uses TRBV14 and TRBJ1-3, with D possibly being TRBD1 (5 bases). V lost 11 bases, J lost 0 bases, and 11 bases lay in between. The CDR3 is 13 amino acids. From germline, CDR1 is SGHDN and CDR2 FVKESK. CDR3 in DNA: TGTGCCGTCGGGACCGACTCTGGAAACACCATATATTTT. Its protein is CAVGTDSGNTIYF.

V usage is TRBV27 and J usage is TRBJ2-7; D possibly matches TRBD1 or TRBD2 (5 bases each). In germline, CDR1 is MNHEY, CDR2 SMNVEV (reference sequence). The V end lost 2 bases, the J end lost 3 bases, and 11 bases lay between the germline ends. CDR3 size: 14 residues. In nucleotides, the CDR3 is TGTGCCAGCAGTTTAAGTGGGACCTTCTACGAGCAGTACTTC. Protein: CASSLSGTFYEQYF.

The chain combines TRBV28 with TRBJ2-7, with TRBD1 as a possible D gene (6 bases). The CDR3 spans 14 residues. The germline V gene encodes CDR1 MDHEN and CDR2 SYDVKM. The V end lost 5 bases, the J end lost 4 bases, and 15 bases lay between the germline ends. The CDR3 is CASSRPGDGYEQYF. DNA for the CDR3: TGTGCCAGCAGTCGCCCAGGGGACGGATACGAGCAGTACTTC.

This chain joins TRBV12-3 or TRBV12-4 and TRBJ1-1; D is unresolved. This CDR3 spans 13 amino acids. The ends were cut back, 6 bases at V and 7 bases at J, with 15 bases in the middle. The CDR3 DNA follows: TGTGCCAGCAGCCGCTCGCGAGGTCTTGAAGCTTTCTTT. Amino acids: CASSRSRGLEAFF.

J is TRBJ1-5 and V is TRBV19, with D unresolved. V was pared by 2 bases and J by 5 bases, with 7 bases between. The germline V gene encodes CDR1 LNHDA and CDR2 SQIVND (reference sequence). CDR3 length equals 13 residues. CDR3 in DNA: TGTGCCAGTAGTATAAGTAGGGATCAGCCCCAGCATTTT. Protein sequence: CASSISRDQPQHF. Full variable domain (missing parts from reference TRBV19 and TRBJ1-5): DGGITQSPKYLFRKEGQNVTLSCEQNLNHDAMYWYRQDPGQGLRLIYYSQIVNDFQKGDIAEGYSVSREKKESFPLTVTSAQKNPTAFYLCASSISRDQPQHFGDGTRLSIL.

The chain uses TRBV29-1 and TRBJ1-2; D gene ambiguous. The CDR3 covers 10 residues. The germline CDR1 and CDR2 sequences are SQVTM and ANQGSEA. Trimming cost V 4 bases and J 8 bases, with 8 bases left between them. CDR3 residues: CSVGVEGYTF. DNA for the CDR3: TGCAGCGTTGGCGTCGAGGGCTACACCTTC.

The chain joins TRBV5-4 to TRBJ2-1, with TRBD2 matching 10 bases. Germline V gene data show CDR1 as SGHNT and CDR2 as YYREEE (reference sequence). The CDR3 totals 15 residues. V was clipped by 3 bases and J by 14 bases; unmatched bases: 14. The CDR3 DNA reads TGTGCCAGCAGCTCATCAAAGGTAGCGGGGGGCGAGGAGTTCTTC. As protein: CASSSSKVAGGEEFF.

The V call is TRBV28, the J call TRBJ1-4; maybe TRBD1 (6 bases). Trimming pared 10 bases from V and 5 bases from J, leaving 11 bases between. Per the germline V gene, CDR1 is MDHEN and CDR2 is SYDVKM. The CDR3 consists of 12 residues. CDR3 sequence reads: CATRRGNEKLFF. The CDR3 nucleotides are TGTGCCACCCGAAGGGGGAATGAAAAACTGTTTTTT.

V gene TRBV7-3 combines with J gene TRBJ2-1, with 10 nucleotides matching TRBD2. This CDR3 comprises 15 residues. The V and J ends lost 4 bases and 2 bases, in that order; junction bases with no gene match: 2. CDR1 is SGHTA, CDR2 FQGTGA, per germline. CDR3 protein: CASSSLAGTYNEQFF. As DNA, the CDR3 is TGTGCCAGCAGCTCACTAGCGGGGACCTACAATGAGCAGTTCTTC.

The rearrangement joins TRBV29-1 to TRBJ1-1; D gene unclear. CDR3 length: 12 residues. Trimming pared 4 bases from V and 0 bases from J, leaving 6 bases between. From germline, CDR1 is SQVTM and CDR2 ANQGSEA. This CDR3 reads CSVVRMNTEAFF. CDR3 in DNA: TGCAGCGTTGTTCGTATGAACACTGAAGCTTTCTTT.